The 7 T cell receptor beta chains below come from one sample, sequenced in a study of CD8 T cells in ankylosing spondylitis. Overall study findings and caveats: Characteristic, it appeared, of ankylosing spondylitis blood was a TCR beta motif of seven or eight highly homologous variants.

No cognate antigen is known for these TCRs. TCRdb redid the calling of the 5' RACE reads with MiXCR, one entry per CDR3 protein. The repertoire consists of fewer than 650,000 distinct CDR3 sequences, with about 13% occurring once and the leading ten covering about 6.8%. The sample was blood, either unsorted or a sorted T cell fraction (not recorded which). All receptors come from a male donor with ankylosing spondylitis.

This clonotype has a handful of counts. The V call is TRBV12-5, the J call TRBJ1-1; maybe TRBD1 (5 bases). CDR3 size: 14 residues. Germline CDR1 reads LGHNT; CDR2 reads FRNRAP. This CDR3 is CALAGAQGHTEAFF. The DNA for the CDR3 is TGTGCCTTGGCCGGGGCCCAGGGACACACTGAAGCTTTCTTT.

There are many counts of this clonotype. V usage is TRBV12-3 or TRBV12-4 and J usage is TRBJ2-7, with 9 bases aligning to TRBD1. Trimming cost V 4 bases and J 6 bases; bases outside gene matches: 13. There are 16 residues in the CDR3. CDR3 in amino acids: CASSYITGTGWPEQYF. Written as DNA, the CDR3 is TGTGCCAGCAGTTATATCACCGGGACAGGGTGGCCCGAGCAGTACTTC.

This clonotype was detected only a few times. This rearrangement joins TRBV15 to TRBJ1-2; D is ambiguous. V lost 11 bases, J lost 4 bases, and 14 bases lay in between. Germline lookup yields CDR1 LNHNV and CDR2 YYDKDF (reference sequence). The CDR3 length is 12 residues. CDR3 amino acids: CASGWGFYGYTF. For the CDR3, the DNA is TGTGCCTCCGGGTGGGGATTCTATGGCTACACCTTC.

This clonotype came up a few times. CDR3 in amino acids: CATSRVTSGYNEQFF. CDR3 nucleotide sequence: TGTGCCACCAGCAGAGTAACTAGCGGTTACAATGAGCAGTTCTTC. The chain employs TRBV15 and TRBJ2-1; the match to TRBD2 covers 8 bases. This CDR3 is 15 amino acids long. Germline CDR1 reads LNHNV; CDR2 reads YYDKDF (reference sequence). J gave up 4 bases and V 1 base, and 3 bases lay outside the gene matches.

The V call is TRBV24-1, the J call TRBJ1-5; D remains unclear. The CDR3 contains 15 residues. V dropped 3 bases and J dropped 5 bases, with 13 bases sitting between them. Germline CDR1 and CDR2: KGHDR and SFDVKD. The CDR3 bases are TGTGCCACCAGTGATCCTTCAAATCCCCATCAGCCCCAGCATTTT. Encoded protein: CATSDPSNPHQPQHF.

This clonotype was seen a handful of times. This chain joins TRBV24-1 and TRBJ2-7; 9 bases line up with TRBD1. This CDR3 contains 14 residues. The V gene end was trimmed by 5 bases and the J gene end by 9 bases; junction bases not matched to a gene: 10. Germline lookup yields CDR1 KGHDR and CDR2 SFDVKD. In DNA, the CDR3 is TGTGCCACCAGTGTTGCGGGACAGGGTAAAGGGCAGTACTTC. Translating gives CATSVAGQGKGQYF.

This rearrangement joins TRBV5-6 to TRBJ1-5; unclear D gene. The CDR3 has 17 amino acids. Germline CDR1 is SGHDT and CDR2 is YYEEEE. The ends were cut back, 2 bases at V and 2 bases at J, with 17 bases in the middle. The CDR3, as DNA: TGTGCCAGCAGCTTATGGAGGGATAGTGGTGGCAATCAGCCCCAGCATTTT. Protein: CASSLWRDSGGNQPQHF.